This T cell receptor (beta chain) came from a study of blood T cells in healthy people across ages (dated by TCRdb to the mid-2010s). With respect to the entire study: In model experiments, roughly one uniquely barcoded TCR beta cDNA molecule per two T cells was captured by template switching. Age-related changes in TCR beta repertoire diversity were measured in the study by deep sequencing normalized with unique cDNA molecular identifiers. Four age groups were formed from the donors: young (average approximately 17 years), middle-aged (around 41), aged (approximately 60) and long-lived (less than 85). To avoid experimental bias, donors of different ages were spread randomly across the sequencing lanes. Two additional independent replicas of 1 million unique cDNA reads from the same blood draw were analyzed for two donors (one aged 18 to 30 and one aged 80 or older). The study at large found these results: Compared with the aged group, the long-lived group had more naive CD4+ T cells, fewer expanded clones and increased TCR diversity, suggesting age selection. Observed TCR beta diversity correlated strongly with the percentage of naive T cells measured by flow cytometry. Conclusive comparison of naive and antigen-experienced compartments was prevented by the profiling of bulk unsorted PBMCs. The CMV infection status of donors was not known, potentially confounding age-related changes in expanded clonotypes. Observed TCR beta diversity per million T cells fell roughly linearly with age, and a significant reduction was already apparent by age around 36. Estimates of total diversity based on one million sequenced T cells were regarded as lower bounds and as underestimates.

Libraries were constructed by 5' RACE. Sequencing instrument: Illumina HiSeq 2500. The second PCR ran for roughly 7 to 12 cycles and used a J-beta primer mix along with a sample-barcoded 5' primer. A template-switch 5' adaptor carrying 12 random nucleotides introduced a unique molecular identifier onto each TCR beta cDNA molecule. Each sample yielded at least 3 million CDR3-containing paired-end reads. All of the RNA was converted into first-strand cDNA using the Mint cDNA synthesis kit, with a TRBC-specific oligonucleotide serving as the primer. All cDNA was treated with uracil-DNA glycosylase and then went through a first 18-cycle PCR with the universal primers M1SS and BC2_uni_R. The original methods were these. For normalization, 1 million high-quality reads were randomly selected from each sample, with every read carrying a distinct molecular identifier. Reads sharing molecular identifiers were discarded rather than binned into consensus sequences. MiTCR, set to a Q25 quality threshold and the strictest error-elimination algorithm, was used for CDR3 identification, clonotype clustering and error correction. A nonparametric unseen species model using Euler transformation provided a lower-bound estimate of total TCR beta diversity. Through fastp at Q25 and MiXCR, TCRdb rebuilt clones from the public reads, retaining in-frame beta chains. Identical CDR3 protein sequences are pooled into one entry, listed with their most common genes and DNA. The V and J calls were determined by TCRdb, not by the authors. The sample contains hundreds of thousands of distinct CDR3 sequences, roughly 64% of them found a single time. Of the sample, 22% is held by the ten largest clones.

The donors were 40 or so Caucasian individuals from Russia, aged roughly 6 to 90 years, who were systemically healthy. About 9.8 milliliters of peripheral blood were drawn from each donor into EDTA-treated Vacutainer tubes. Ficoll-Paque density-gradient centrifugation was used to isolate PBMCs, with at least 7 million obtained per sample. Trizol reagent was used to extract total RNA from PBMCs, with at least 5.5 micrograms per sample. For every donor, an aliquot of PBMCs went through flow cytometry to measure the percentages of naive CD45RAhigh/CD27high T cells. The CDR3 sequence holds 16 residues, the cysteine and phenylalanine included. Of the read, only the CDR3 DNA is kept; its 48 bases are in frame from base 1. CDR1 DFQATT and CDR2 SNEGSKA were looked up in the germline V gene (reference sequence). As concerns this clonotype: Its antigen remains undetermined. A read error may produce the germline difference seen at one junction end.

What was sequenced was blood. This chain joins TRBV20-1 to TRBJ2-1, and 7 bases in between align with TRBD2. This sequence was found in a man aged 25 to 40 in good health. The DNA sequence follows: TGCAGTGCTGGAGATTCTAGCGGCCGATCCTACAATGAGCAGTTCTTC. Translated, this gives CSAGDSSGRSYNEQFF.